The 11 T cell receptor beta chains given below trace back to one sample, sequenced in a study of blood T cell repertoires in COVID-19. Libraries were prepared by immunoSEQ multiplex PCR; TCRdb keeps only in-frame clonotypes and omits some of them. The sample lists roughly 380,000 clones, approximately 77% occurring once. The source material was peripheral blood. All receptors derive from a human donor with acute or convalescent COVID-19. The donor label of this sample is uncertain.

The chain employs TRBV13 and TRBJ2-1, with 8 positions matching TRBD1. Germline trimming cut 5 bases from V and 8 bases from J; bases unmatched to any gene: 8. Germline lookup yields CDR1 PRHDT and CDR2 FYEKMQ (reference sequence). There are 14 residues in the CDR3. As DNA, the CDR3 is TGTGCCAGCAGCATCAACAGGGGGGCCTATGAGCAGTTCTTC. It specifies CASSINRGAYEQFF.

V is TRBV18 and J is TRBJ1-1; D perhaps matches TRBD1 (6 bases). Germline CDR1 and CDR2: KGHSH and LQKENI. The CDR3 covers 14 residues. V lost 3 bases, J lost 7 bases, and 15 bases lay in between. The CDR3 spells CASSPWDTRGEAFF. The CDR3 DNA reads as TGTGCCAGCTCACCCTGGGACACTCGGGGTGAAGCTTTCTTT. Variable domain in full (rest from reference TRBV18 and TRBJ1-1): NAGVMQNPRHLVRRRGQEARLRCSPMKGHSHVYWYRQLPEEGLKFMVYLQKENIIDESGMPKERFSAEFPKEGPSILRIQQVVRGDSAAYFCASSPWDTRGEAFFGQGTRLTVV.

The chain carries TRBV24-1 and TRBJ2-3; D might be TRBD2 (6 bases). Trimming took off 4 bases at V and 4 bases at J, with 11 bases between the two ends. The CDR3 covers 14 residues. Germline lookup yields CDR1 KGHDR and CDR2 SFDVKD. CDR3 residues: CATSDPRRADTQYF. CDR3 nucleotides: TGTGCCACCAGTGACCCTCGGAGGGCAGATACGCAGTATTTT.

This sequence joins TRBV6-5 and TRBJ2-1; 12 nucleotides agree with TRBD2. Germline loops: CDR1 MNHEY, CDR2 SVGAGI. The trim removed 6 bases at V and 6 bases at J, leaving 6 bases unmatched. This CDR3 has 15 amino acids. DNA of the CDR3: TGTGCCAGCAGCCCGAAGACTAGCGGGAGCAATGAGCAGTTCTTC. This encodes CASSPKTSGSNEQFF.

This clone has a single count. The chain carries TRBV7-9 and TRBJ2-1; TRBD2 matches at 7 bases. With V trimmed by 4 bases and J by 4 bases, 4 bases remained unmatched. CDR3 length: 14 residues. CDR1 is SEHNR and CDR2 is FQNEAQ in the germline V gene (reference sequence). The CDR3 sequence: CASSSGRDYNEQFF. The CDR3, as DNA: TGTGCCAGCAGCTCGGGGAGGGATTACAATGAGCAGTTCTTC.

The chain carries TRBV11-2 and TRBJ2-3; TRBD2 aligns across 11 bases. This CDR3 is built from 16 residues. From germline, CDR1 is SGHAT and CDR2 FQNNGV. V lost 4 bases to trimming and J lost 4 bases; unmatched junction nucleotides: 7. CDR3 nucleotides: TGTGCCAGCAGCTATACTAGCGGGGGATTCGCAGATACGCAGTATTTT. This translates into CASSYTSGGFADTQYF.

The chain carries TRBV7-2 and TRBJ2-1; 9 bases match TRBD2. The CDR3 extends over 16 amino acids. The J segment lost 1 base and the V segment lost 4 bases, leaving 5 bases of the junction unmatched. Germline V gene data show CDR1 as SGHTA and CDR2 as FQGNSA. The CDR3 sequence is CASSSPTSGSYNEQFF. The CDR3 bases are TGTGCCAGCAGCTCCCCGACTAGCGGTTCCTACAATGAGCAGTTCTTC.

The chain combines TRBV5-1 with TRBJ1-5; no clear D gene. Trimming shortened V by 4 bases and J by 6 bases, and 11 bases separated the two germline ends. In germline, CDR1 is SGHRS, CDR2 YFSETQ. The CDR3 has 13 residues. The CDR3: CASSLLAGQPQHF. The CDR3 DNA reads as TGCGCCAGCAGCCTCCTGGCGGGTCAGCCCCAGCATTTT.

The chain recombines TRBV6-5 with TRBJ1-2, with TRBD1 matching over 8 bases. The V gene end was trimmed by 0 bases and the J gene end by 8 bases; junction bases not matched to a gene: 5. The CDR3 totals 14 residues. From germline, CDR1 is MNHEY and CDR2 SVGAGI. The CDR3 loop reads CASSYSDRAEGYTF. The CDR3 DNA is TGTGCCAGCAGTTACTCGGACAGGGCGGAAGGCTACACCTTC.

This clone has a single count. The genes are TRBV9 and TRBJ1-4; D is perhaps TRBD1 (5 bases). Trimming removed 3 bases from V and 9 bases from J, with 12 bases in between. Germline lookup yields CDR1 SGDLS and CDR2 YYNGEE. This CDR3 spans 13 amino acids. CDR3 protein: CASSGLQDQKLFF. The DNA of the CDR3 is TGTGCCAGCAGCGGTTTACAGGACCAAAAACTGTTTTTT.

The chain has TRBV30 and TRBJ2-2; unclear D gene. The CDR3 has 11 amino acids. V was cut by 5 bases and J by 7 bases, with 8 bases left in between. CDR1 and CDR2 from the germline V gene are GTSNPN and SVGIG (reference sequence). The CDR3 nucleotides are TGTGCCTGGGGACCCAACGGGGAGCTGTTTTTT. It codes for CAWGPNGELFF.